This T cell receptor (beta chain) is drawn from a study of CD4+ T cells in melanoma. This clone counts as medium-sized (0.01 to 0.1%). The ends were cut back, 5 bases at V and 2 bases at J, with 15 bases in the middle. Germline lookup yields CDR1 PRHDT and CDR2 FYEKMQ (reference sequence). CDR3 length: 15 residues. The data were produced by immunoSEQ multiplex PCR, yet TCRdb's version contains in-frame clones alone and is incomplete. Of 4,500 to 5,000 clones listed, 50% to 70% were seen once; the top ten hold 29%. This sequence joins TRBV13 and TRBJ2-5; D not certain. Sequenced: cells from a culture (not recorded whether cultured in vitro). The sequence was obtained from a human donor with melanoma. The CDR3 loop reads CASSTRLGTQETQYF. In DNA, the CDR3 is TGTGCCAGCAGCACCCGACTGGGAACACAAGAGACCCAGTACTTC.